What follows is one TCR beta chain and its context. Its target is unknown. This specimen comes from a study of beta chain features in type 1 diabetes. Study-level points and caveats: Junctions at VDJ sites from type 1 diabetes patients had fewer insertions and more deletions.

The J segment lost 5 bases and the V segment lost 5 bases, leaving 7 bases of the junction unmatched. Germline V CDR1 and CDR2: MNHEY, SVGAGI. This CDR3 spans 15 amino acids. The entirety of the isolated RNA underwent reverse transcription, so expressed TCRB transcripts were sequenced. Sequenced by immunoSEQ multiplex PCR; TCRdb stores in-frame clones only, minus some. Among hundreds of thousands of clones listed, about 16% were seen once. The sequencing input was naive CD4+ T cells from blood. The chain recombines TRBV6-5 with TRBJ1-2, with TRBD1 matching 11 bases. This TCR derives from a man aged 18 to 29 in good health. The CDR3 DNA is TGTGCCAGCAGTCAGACAGGGACAGGGGGATATGGCTACACCTTC. Its protein product is CASSQTGTGGYGYTF.